This T cell receptor beta chain was sequenced in a study of human T cells and chemical hapten exposure. On this clonotype: What it binds is not known.

Whole-study results and caveats: TCRs above 1 in 1000 frequency did not change with DPC sensitization. Donors' alopecia may make their immune response differ from healthy people's.

The time point here: patch test 1, 2 weeks after DPC sensitization. Described treatment: therapeutic diphenylcyclopropenone sensitization with weekly scalp DPC. The CDR3 sequence is 12 residues long. With 1 base removed from V and 3 bases from J, the gap between germline ends came to 7 bases. The V gene's germline CDR1 is GTSNPN and CDR2 SVGIG (reference sequence). During construction of the library, unique molecular identifiers were attached to individual cDNA molecules for quantitative, reproducible TCR counting. TCRdb itself ran the RACE reads through MiXCR, one entry per CDR3 protein. The sample holds 300,000 to 450,000 distinct CDR3 sequences, 4% to 5.5% seen once.

J is TRBJ2-7 and V is TRBV30; the D gene is possibly TRBD2 (5 bases). The material was whole blood, obtained in connection with sensitization to the hapten diphenylcyclopropenone (DPC). This clonotype was sampled from a woman between 50 and 59 years old with alopecia areata. Some clones in this sample may be carry-over from other donors' samples. This CDR3 reads CAWSAGIYEQYF. DNA of the CDR3: TGTGCCTGGAGTGCGGGGATCTACGAGCAGTACTTC.